Only one count was recorded for the clone carrying this TCR beta chain. V trimming: 9 bases; J trimming: 5 bases; junction bases outside the gene matches: 11. The CDR3 is 14 residues long. The germline V gene has CDR1 SNHLY and CDR2 FYNNEI. The data were obtained in a study of T cells in localized non-small cell lung cancer. The table came from immunoSEQ multiplex PCR; TCRdb's copy has only in-frame clones and leaves some out. Among 20,000 to 25,000 clones listed, around 85% were seen once. This TCR was sampled from a man aged 40-75 years with stage II squamous cell lung carcinoma. This chain links TRBV2 with TRBJ1-1, with TRBD1 matching over 8 bases. Material: PBMCs, obtained before any cancer treatment. CDR3 DNA sequence: TGTGCCAGTCCAAGAGCAGGGGGCTGGACTGAAGCTTTCTTT. This gives the protein CASPRAGGWTEAFF. The full variable domain, completed using reference TRBV2 and TRBJ1-1, is EPEVTQTPSHQVTQMGQEVILRCVPISNHLYFYWYRQILGQKVEFLVSFYNNEISEKSEIFDDQFSVERPDGSNFTLKIRSTKLEDSAMYFCASPRAGGWTEAFFGQGTRLTVV.